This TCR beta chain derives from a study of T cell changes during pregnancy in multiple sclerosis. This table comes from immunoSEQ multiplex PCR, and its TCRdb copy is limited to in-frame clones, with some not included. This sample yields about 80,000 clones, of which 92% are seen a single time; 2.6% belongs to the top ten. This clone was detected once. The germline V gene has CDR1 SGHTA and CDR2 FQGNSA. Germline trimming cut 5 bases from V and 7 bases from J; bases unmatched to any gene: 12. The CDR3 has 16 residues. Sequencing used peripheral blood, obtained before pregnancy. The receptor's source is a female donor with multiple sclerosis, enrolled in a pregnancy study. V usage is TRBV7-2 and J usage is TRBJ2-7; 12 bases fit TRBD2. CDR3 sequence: CASSGTLAGGRGEQYF. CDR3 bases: TGTGCCAGCAGCGGGACCCTAGCGGGAGGGAGGGGGGAGCAGTACTTC. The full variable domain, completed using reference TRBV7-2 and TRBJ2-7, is GAGVSQSPSNKVTEKGKDVELRCDPISGHTALYWYRQSLGQGLEFLIYFQGNSAPDKSGLPSDRFSAERTGGSVSTLTIQRTQQEDSAVYLCASSGTLAGGRGEQYFGPGTRLTVT.